Listed below are T cell receptor beta chains from one sample, sequenced in a study of blood T cells in healthy people across ages. TCRdb re-derived calls from the 5' RACE reads in MiXCR, one entry per CDR3 protein. This table holds about 570,000 distinct CDR3 sequences, roughly a quarter found once. The same data also went into a second study, on T cells of mothers and their children.

Sequenced: blood. All receptors derive from a boy aged 2 to 10 in good health. CDR3s include the opening cysteine and the closing phenylalanine or tryptophan.

cdr3_aa | j_call | v_call
CASSQDGTHSTNEQFF | TRBJ2-1 | TRBV3-1
CASSPPGHYEQYF | NA | TRBV7-6
CASSPPEAKLQETQYF | TRBJ2-5 | TRBV5-4
CASTGAVGNEQFF | TRBJ2-1 | TRBV5-1
CASREAGTRQETQYF | TRBJ2-5 | TRBV5-1
CSVVAVQETQYF | TRBJ2-5 | TRBV29-1
CASSSNTGGRNSGANVLTF | TRBJ2-6 | TRBV12-3/TRBV12-4
CSASRDRGLGEQYF | TRBJ2-7 | TRBV20-1
CASSLFDRGAADTQYF | TRBJ2-3 | TRBV12-3/TRBV12-4
CASSFREGTSYNEQFF | TRBJ2-1 | TRBV28
CATSRRMGGTYEQYF | TRBJ2-7 | TRBV15
CASSPMAGKNIQHF | TRBJ2-4 | TRBV3-1
CATSRERGTGKEKLFF | TRBJ1-4 | TRBV15
CASSETGQGNEQYF | TRBJ2-7 | TRBV10-1
CASGFDGSRQFF | TRBJ2-1 | TRBV12-5
CASSQGGFEAFF | TRBJ1-1 | TRBV12-3/TRBV12-4
CASGFPPEAAAGNTIYF | TRBJ1-3 | TRBV12-5
CASSLSRDTIYEQYF | TRBJ2-7 | TRBV5-6
CASSLRRQGAIHF | TRBJ1-5 | TRBV12-3/TRBV12-4
CSVADNEQFF | TRBJ2-1 | TRBV29-1
CASRLDGEGKLFF | TRBJ1-4 | TRBV12-3/TRBV12-4
CASSLPGTLNEQFF | TRBJ2-1 | TRBV5-5
CASSGLAGLEQYF | TRBJ2-7 | TRBV12-3/TRBV12-4
CAWSVGFQPQHF | TRBJ1-5 | TRBV30
CASSSYGDEQYF | TRBJ2-5 | TRBV7-8
CASSPRTTPGNEQYF | TRBJ2-7 | TRBV9
CSAGTPYGYTF | TRBJ1-2 | TRBV29-1
CASSYTQGPGGANVLTF | TRBJ2-6 | TRBV6-5
CASSFDRDNTGELFF | TRBJ2-2 | TRBV7-2
CSARQGTIQETQYF | TRBJ2-5 | TRBV20-1
CSAREGSGDNNEQFF | TRBJ2-1 | TRBV20-1
CSATGGTGRFF | TRBJ1-4 | TRBV20-1
CASSLGQRNTGELFF | TRBJ2-2 | TRBV7-6
CASSLEGGANVLPF | TRBJ2-6 | TRBV5-1
CASSLLGRGGQETQYF | TRBJ2-5 | TRBV27
CASRLDRGPSEAFF | TRBJ1-1 | TRBV6-5
CSATPPGAQETQYF | TRBJ2-5 | TRBV20-1
CASSLGQVGGGTDTQCF | TRBJ2-3 | TRBV5-5
CASSGTVQPQHF | TRBJ1-5 | TRBV2
CSAGAGTYEQYF | TRBJ2-7 | TRBV29-1
CASSLLLYEQYF | TRBJ2-7 | TRBV12-3/TRBV12-4
CAGSAVGVTYEQYF | TRBJ2-7 | TRBV7-6
CASSIPLGEAMNTEAFF | TRBJ1-1 | TRBV21-1
CAWGTGDSKNIQYF | TRBJ2-4 | TRBV30
CAWHYRVGHEQYF | TRBJ2-7 | TRBV30
CASGTGFKEQYF | TRBJ2-7 | TRBV25-1
CASSEGGTMREQYF | NA | TRBV5-5
CASSSLDRELPKNIQYF | TRBJ2-4 | TRBV12-3/TRBV12-4
CSVRAAGGPYEQYF | TRBJ2-7 | TRBV29-1
CSAPSWGAENSPLHF | TRBJ1-6 | TRBV20-1
CASSYSYSNTGELFF | TRBJ2-2 | TRBV6-5
CASSSLAGGPYEQYF | TRBJ2-7 | TRBV28
CAISGTSGGYNEQFF | TRBJ2-1 | TRBV10-3
CASSLASRVSNTGELFF | TRBJ2-2 | TRBV13
CASSLSPREVNEKLFF | TRBJ1-4 | TRBV27
CASSQDIRRQGASGANVLTF | TRBJ2-6 | TRBV4-2
CAIRGTSGSSGIDTQYF | TRBJ2-3 | TRBV10-3
CASSVGQTVEQFF | NA | TRBV9